This TCR beta chain stems from a study of read filtering for tumor transcriptome and immune sequencing (dated by TCRdb to about 2020). Context from the whole study: The cohort consisted of under 20 male and approximately 15 female patients, with a mean age of about 64 years and an age range of about 40 to 85. One of the main goals was to work out a read-filtering strategy for immune repertoire data, in particular whether clonotypes backed by only a single read should be removed. TCR-region mapped reads per sample ranged from about 4.05 to 11 million with IR-seq versus only about 85 to 1273 with RNA-seq. Whole-transcriptome libraries were prepared with the TruSeq RNA Access Library Prep Kit after DNase treatment. The study compared TCR repertoires from targeted immune repertoire sequencing and bulk whole-transcriptome sequencing run on the same bone marrow samples. By revised international staging, eight or nine patients were R-ISS I, roughly 17 were R-ISS II and 6 or 7 were R-ISS III.

Results the study describes overall, beyond this receptor: Single-read clonotypes made up roughly 85% of clonotypes but only approximately 3.2% of total reads in IR-seq, compared with about 69% of clonotypes and approximately 40% of reads in RNA-seq. Removing single-read clonotypes increased the correlation between IR-seq and RNA-seq shared clonotype proportions. The sorted CD138-negative fraction was a mixed bone marrow immune population, not purified T cells. IR-seq captured clonotypes at much higher depth and more reliably than RNA-seq, and smaller IR-seq throughput sufficed to identify most shared clonotypes.

As regards this clonotype: Its antigen has not been determined. This likely stems from a read error, as it lies one base from a far larger clone. The CDR3 ends on some other residue instead of the conserved phenylalanine or tryptophan, so this is likely a read error.

The germline V gene provides CDR1 SGHTA and CDR2 FQGNSA. The CDR3 is 15 amino acids in total, end residues counted. Solely the CDR3 DNA is kept, with 45 bases framed from the first base. Trimming costs V 7 bases and J 4 bases, and their ends lie 17 bases apart. TCR libraries were built from 400 to 450 ng RNA with the Immunoverse kit, using molecular barcoded adaptors covering alpha/delta and beta/gamma chains. TCR library preparation was performed with the same RNA that was used for transcriptome sequencing. Sequencing of the TCR libraries was done on an Illumina HiSeq 4000 with 2 x 150 cycles. In the paper's pipeline: With MiXCR, TCR reads were aligned to human V, D, J and C references and assembled into CDR3 clonotypes, with quality filtering and error correction included. The tcR package in R was used to analyze clonotype counts and gene usage diversity. Raw mapping reads were checked after the RNA-seq reads had been mapped by STAR aligner version 2.5.3a onto the human GRCh37 genome. IR-seq fastq files were randomly downsampled with Seqtk 1.3 to test the effect of sequencing depth on detected clonotypes. The public reads were reanalyzed by TCRdb: fastp trimming at Q25, MiXCR alignment, in-frame beta chains only. Entries are consolidated by CDR3 protein sequence, retaining the most common genes and DNA. V and J calls and clone size were set by TCRdb, not the authors. For this sample there are some 41,000 distinct CDR3 sequences; under 15% appear just once. The leading ten clones occupy approximately 28% of the sample.

Each patient had bone marrow sampled at the time of active disease. Ficoll-Hypaque density gradient centrifugation was used to isolate bone marrow mononuclear cells. CD138-negative cells were obtained by negative selection after labeling with CD138 magnetic microbeads on a MACS separator, removing myeloma plasma cells. Flow cytometry on an Attune NxT with CD138 antibodies was used to check the purity of the isolated cells. Total RNA was extracted with TRIzol reagent and quantified with a NanoDrop spectrophotometer. Paired RNA-seq and IR-seq were performed on each patient's CD138-negative bone marrow sample.

The sequence came from a donor at least 40 years old with multiple myeloma. This chain joins TRBV7-2 to TRBJ2-1; TRBD2 is perhaps the D gene, given 6 matching bases. Sequenced material: a population of CD138-negative cells sorted from bone marrow. Sample cell subset or site, as interpreted from the label and publication: bone marrow mononuclear cells depleted of CD138+ plasma/myeloma cells by negative magnetic selection. The CDR3 loop reads CASIQTWRGYNEQFL. The DNA is TGTGCCAGCATCCAAACGTGGCGGGGATACAATGAGCAGTTCCTC.